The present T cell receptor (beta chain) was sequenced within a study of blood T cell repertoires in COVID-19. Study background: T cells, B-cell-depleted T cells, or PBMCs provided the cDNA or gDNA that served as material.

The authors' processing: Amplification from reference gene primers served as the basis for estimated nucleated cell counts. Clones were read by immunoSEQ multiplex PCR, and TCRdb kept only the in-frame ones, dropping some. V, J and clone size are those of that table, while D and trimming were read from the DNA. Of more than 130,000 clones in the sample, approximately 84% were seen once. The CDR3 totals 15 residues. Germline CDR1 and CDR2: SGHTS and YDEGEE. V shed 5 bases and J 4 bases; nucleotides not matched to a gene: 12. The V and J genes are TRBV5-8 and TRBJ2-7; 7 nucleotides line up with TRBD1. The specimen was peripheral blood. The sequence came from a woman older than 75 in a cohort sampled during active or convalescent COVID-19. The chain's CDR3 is CASRSGQGDVYEQYF. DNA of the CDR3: TGTGCCAGCAGATCGGGCCAGGGGGATGTTTACGAGCAGTACTTC.